Below, 18 T cell receptor beta chains from the same sample are listed, as sequenced in a study of blood T cells in healthy people across ages. A second about 6 to 12 cycle PCR used barcoded and J-beta primers. TCRdb independently ran MiXCR on the 5' RACE reads; one entry per CDR3 protein. The repertoire holds 1.5 million or so distinct CDR3 sequences, with about 42% as singletons. Material for sequencing was blood. The receptors here all came from a woman aged 18-30 years in good health.

This clonotype was seen a few times. The J gene is TRBJ2-3, the V gene TRBV20-1; a weak D match, TRBD2 (7 bases). Trimming shortened V by 1 base and J by 5 bases, and 10 bases separated the two germline ends. The CDR3 totals 13 residues. Germline V gives CDR1 DFQATT, CDR2 SNEGSKA (reference sequence). Here the CDR3 reads CSARVRGGDTQYF. In DNA, the CDR3 is TGCAGTGCTAGAGTAAGGGGGGGAGATACGCAGTATTTT.

The J gene is TRBJ1-5, the V gene TRBV20-1, with unresolved D. Trimming left V 5 bases short and J 3 bases short, with 11 bases between. CDR3 size: 13 residues. Germline assignment: CDR1 DFQATT and CDR2 SNEGSKA (reference sequence). CDR3 residues: CSASSGVNQPQHF. The CDR3, as DNA: TGCAGTGCTTCGTCTGGGGTCAATCAGCCCCAGCATTTT.

This clonotype was counted ten times or more. The CDR3 coding sequence is TGTGCCATCAAAAGAGACAGGGCGAGCACAGATACGCAGTATTTT. It translates to CAIKRDRASTDTQYF. This rearrangement joins TRBV10-3 to TRBJ2-3, with TRBD1 matching 7 bases. The V gene's germline CDR1 is ENHRY and CDR2 SYGVKD. The CDR3 totals 15 residues. V shed 7 bases, J shed 0 bases, and the junction held 7 bases outside the gene matches.

The rearrangement uses TRBV7-2 and TRBJ2-2; 8 bases match TRBD1. Germline V gene lookup returns CDR1 SGHTA and CDR2 FQGNSA. The trim removed 4 bases at V and 3 bases at J, leaving 7 bases unmatched. This CDR3 is built from 16 residues. In nucleotides, the CDR3 is TGTGCCAGCAGCTCGAGAGGACAGGGTTACACCGGGGAGCTGTTTTTT. It is translated as CASSSRGQGYTGELFF.

This chain joins TRBV7-2 and TRBJ2-1; D unresolved. Germline values: CDR1 SGHTA, CDR2 FQGNSA. The CDR3 covers 13 residues. The V and J ends lost 5 bases and 6 bases respectively, with 11 bases between them. CDR3 residues: CASSVGWANEQFF. The CDR3 DNA sequence: TGTGCCAGCAGCGTCGGGTGGGCCAATGAGCAGTTCTTC.

The V gene is TRBV7-9, the J gene TRBJ1-2; tentatively, D is TRBD1 (6 bases). The CDR3 runs to 14 residues. CDR1 and CDR2 from the germline V gene are SEHNR and FQNEAQ (reference sequence). V lost 2 bases and J lost 4, with 11 bases in between. Here the CDR3 reads CASSLQGSSYGYTF. CDR3 sequence (DNA): TGTGCCAGCAGCTTACAGGGGAGTTCCTATGGCTACACCTTC. Complete variable domain (other parts from reference TRBV7-9 and TRBJ1-2): DTGVSQNPRHKITKRGQNVTFRCDPISEHNRLYWYRQTLGQGPEFLTYFQNEAQLEKSRLLSDRFSAERPKGSFSTLEIQRTEQGDSAMYLCASSLQGSSYGYTFGSGTRLTVV.

This rearrangement joins TRBV7-2 to TRBJ2-3, with D uncertain. Germline V lookup: CDR1 SGHTA, CDR2 FQGNSA. The CDR3 loop spans 13 amino acids. Deletions cut 5 bases from V and 2 bases from J, with 8 bases between. For the CDR3, the DNA is TGTGCCAGCAGCCGTTGGTACACAGATACGCAGTATTTT. It yields the protein CASSRWYTDTQYF.

This sequence joins TRBV6-2 or TRBV6-3 and TRBJ2-7; D is uncertain. In germline, CDR1 is MNHEY, CDR2 SVGEGT. The V and J ends lost 8 bases and 1 base respectively, with 6 bases between them. The CDR3 spans 11 residues. This chain's CDR3 is CASGISYEQYF. Here the CDR3 DNA reads TGTGCCAGCGGGATTTCCTACGAGCAGTACTTC.

This clonotype showed up just a few times. The rearrangement joins TRBV7-9 to TRBJ1-2, with 7 bases lining up with TRBD1. Germline V lookup: CDR1 SEHNR, CDR2 FQNEAQ (reference sequence). V dropped 5 bases and J dropped 6; count of bases not matched to a gene: 6. The CDR3 loop spans 13 amino acids. The CDR3 protein is CASSPTGYDGYTF. The DNA for the CDR3 is TGTGCCAGCAGCCCGACAGGGTACGATGGCTACACCTTC.

This rearrangement joins TRBV5-1 to TRBJ2-3; the D gene is possibly TRBD2 (6 bases). Trimming pared 2 bases from V and 6 bases from J, leaving 16 bases between. Germline V gives CDR1 SGHRS, CDR2 YFSETQ. This CDR3 region has 15 residues. Here the CDR3 reads CASSFGGPPRDTQYF. CDR3 in DNA: TGCGCCAGCAGCTTCGGGGGTCCCCCCCGGGATACGCAGTATTTT.

The chain couples TRBV20-1 to TRBJ2-3, with 11 nucleotides matching TRBD2. The germline CDR1 and CDR2 sequences are DFQATT and SNEGSKA (reference sequence). Trimming cost V 5 bases and J 3 bases; bases outside gene matches: 10. The CDR3 length is 16 residues. As DNA, the CDR3 is TGCAGTGCTCATCCTTTACTAGCGGGGGCAACAGATACGCAGTATTTT. Its translation is CSAHPLLAGATDTQYF.

This clonotype was picked up a small number of times. This chain links TRBV12-5 with TRBJ1-1; D uncertain. CDR1 LGHNT and CDR2 FRNRAP come from the germline V gene. The length of the CDR3 is 13 residues. Trimming removed 3 bases from V and 2 bases from J, with 7 bases in between. CDR3 loop: CASGFETNTEAFF. The CDR3 DNA is TGTGCTAGTGGTTTCGAAACCAACACTGAAGCTTTCTTT.

The chain recombines TRBV5-1 with TRBJ2-3; 9 bases line up with TRBD2. Trimming took 3 bases from V and 3 from J; bases not matched to a gene: 8. Germline-derived CDR1 and CDR2 are SGHRS and YFSETQ. The CDR3 has 16 amino acids. CDR3 in amino acids: CASSYGIAGATDTQYF. CDR3 nucleotides: TGCGCCAGCAGCTATGGGATAGCGGGGGCTACAGATACGCAGTATTTT.

This clonotype has only a few counts. V gene TRBV29-1 combines with J gene TRBJ1-1, with D possibly being TRBD1 (5 bases). The V end lost 6 bases, the J end lost 1 base, and 12 bases lay between the germline ends. CDR3 length: 13 residues. Germline V gives CDR1 SQVTM, CDR2 ANQGSEA. This CDR3 reads CSVKQTANTEAFF. The CDR3 DNA reads TGCAGCGTCAAACAGACAGCGAACACTGAAGCTTTCTTT.

This sequence joins TRBV12-3 or TRBV12-4 and TRBJ1-1; no reliable D call. V dropped 6 bases and J dropped 1 base, with 12 bases sitting between them. The CDR3 is made up of 14 amino acids. The CDR3 nucleotides are TGTGCCAGCAGGCAGAGGACGGAGAACACTGAAGCTTTCTTT. Translation: CASRQRTENTEAFF.

At least ten counts were recorded for this clonotype. The chain links TRBV25-1 to TRBJ1-1; the D is unclear. Trimming stripped 1 base from V and 1 base from J, with 19 bases between. The CDR3 contains 18 residues. CDR1 is MGHDK and CDR2 is SYGVNS in the germline V gene. The CDR3 is CASSESPTEKSWNTEAFF. The CDR3 DNA reads as TGTGCCAGCAGTGAATCCCCTACAGAAAAGAGTTGGAACACTGAAGCTTTCTTT.

This chain joins TRBV4-2 and TRBJ2-1, with D tentatively TRBD1 or TRBD2 (5 bases each). Germline CDR1 is LGHNA and CDR2 is YNFKEQ. V was shortened by 0 bases and J by 0 bases, with 9 bases between the two germline ends. The CDR3 spans 16 residues. The CDR3 spells CASSQEGTTSYNEQFF. Written as DNA, the CDR3 is TGTGCCAGCAGCCAAGAAGGGACCACCTCCTACAATGAGCAGTTCTTC.

V usage is TRBV28 and J usage is TRBJ2-5, with TRBD2 matching 10 bases. The CDR3 is 15 residues long. With 6 bases clipped from V and 11 bases from J, the junction kept 15 bases outside the gene matches. CDR1 is MDHEN, CDR2 SYDVKM, per germline. The DNA of the CDR3 is TGTGCCAGCAGACTAGCGGGAAATGGGATCGATGAGCAGTACTTC. Amino acids: CASRLAGNGIDEQYF. Full variable domain (outside the CDR3, taken from reference TRBV28 and TRBJ2-5): DVKVTQSSRYLVKRTGEKVFLECVQDMDHENMFWYRQDPGLGLRLIYFSYDVKMKEKGDIPEGYSVSREKKERFSLILESASTNQTSMYLCASRLAGNGIDEQYFGPGTRLLVL.